These 22 T cell receptor beta chains originate from one sample sequenced in a study of blood T cell repertoires in COVID-19. The assay was immunoSEQ multiplex PCR, and TCRdb's table has in-frame clones only and misses some. The repertoire holds about 53,000 clones, with more than 80% as singletons. The material sequenced was peripheral blood. All receptors derive from a man aged 80 or over with acute or convalescent COVID-19.

V is TRBV4-3 and J is TRBJ2-3, with 9 bases matching TRBD1. CDR1 and CDR2 from the germline V gene are LGHNA and YSLEER. Trimming at V came to 3 bases and at J to 0 bases, leaving 7 bases not matched to a gene. The length of the CDR3 is 17 residues. CDR3 sequence (DNA): TGCGCCAGCAGCCACTATTCAGACAGGGGGAGCACAGATACGCAGTATTTT. This gives the protein CASSHYSDRGSTDTQYF.

The chain couples TRBV6-6 to TRBJ1-4; the D is unclear. CDR3 size: 13 residues. Per the germline V gene, CDR1 is MNHNY and CDR2 is SVGAGI (reference sequence). V lost 0 bases to trimming and J lost 5 bases, with 4 bases between them. CDR3 nucleotide sequence: TGTGCCAGCAGTTACTCAGCGAATGAAAAACTGTTTTTT. It yields the protein CASSYSANEKLFF.

V gene TRBV7-6 combines with J gene TRBJ1-1; 7 positions agree with TRBD1. This CDR3 has 16 residues. In germline, CDR1 is SGHVS, CDR2 FNYEAQ. J was trimmed by 4 bases and V by 5 bases; bases with no gene match: 13. In DNA, the CDR3 is TGTGCCAGCAGCCCCCGAACAGGGGTGGTGGGCACTGAAGCTTTCTTT. Protein: CASSPRTGVVGTEAFF. The full variable domain, with the rest looked up from reference TRBV7-6 and TRBJ1-1, is GAGVSQSPRYKVTKRGQDVALRCDPISGHVSLYWYRQALGQGPEFLTYFNYEAQQDKSGLPNDRFSAERPEGSISTLTIQRTEQRDSAMYRCASSPRTGVVGTEAFFGQGTRLTVV.

The chain joins TRBV5-1 to TRBJ1-2, with TRBD1 identical over 10 bases. The V segment lost 4 bases and the J segment 6 bases; nucleotides outside the gene matches: 9. This CDR3 contains 15 residues. Germline assignment: CDR1 SGHRS and CDR2 YFSETQ. The CDR3 nucleotides are TGCGCCAGCAGCCGAGGGACAGGGGATGAGGATGGCTACACCTTC. It codes for CASSRGTGDEDGYTF.

This clone occurred a few times. This sample includes further DNA sequences coding for the same CDR3. The chain recombines TRBV24-1 with TRBJ2-3, with 7 bases lining up with TRBD1. The CDR3 is 14 residues long. V gave up 2 bases and J gave up 3 bases; unmatched junction bases: 1. The germline V gene has CDR1 KGHDR and CDR2 SFDVKD. The CDR3: CATSDSGGTDTQYF. The CDR3 DNA sequence: TGTGCCACCAGTGATTCAGGGGGAACAGATACGCAGTATTTT.

This clone was observed a few times. V is TRBV18 and J is TRBJ1-5; 8 bases agree with TRBD1. The V and J ends lost 4 bases and 2 bases, in that order; junction bases with no gene match: 7. Germline V lookup: CDR1 KGHSH, CDR2 LQKENI. The CDR3 contains 16 residues. The CDR3 DNA reads TGTGCCAGCTCACAGGGGACAGGTAACCGCAATCAGCCCCAGCATTTT. Translation: CASSQGTGNRNQPQHF.

The chain uses TRBV5-1 and TRBJ2-2, with D possibly being TRBD2 (5 bases). CDR3 length: 15 amino acids. V shed 7 bases and J shed 7 bases, with 20 bases lying between them. Germline values: CDR1 SGHRS, CDR2 YFSETQ. CDR3 sequence: CASVEGQNLGGELFF. CDR3 DNA: TGCGCCAGCGTCGAGGGTCAGAACCTTGGCGGGGAGCTGTTTTTT.

Only one count was recorded for this clone. The CDR3 reads CATSRTAALSGELFF. The CDR3 DNA follows: TGTGCCACCAGCAGGACGGCGGCCCTGTCCGGGGAGCTGTTTTTT. This chain joins TRBV15 and TRBJ2-2; D is ambiguous. Germline values: CDR1 LNHNV, CDR2 YYDKDF (reference sequence). CDR3 length: 15 residues. Trimming stripped 3 bases from V and 6 bases from J, with 14 bases between.

The rearrangement links TRBV2 to TRBJ2-6, with TRBD1 matching 7 bases. CDR1 is SNHLY, CDR2 FYNNEI, per germline. CDR3 size: 16 residues. The trim removed 6 bases at V and 0 bases at J, leaving 5 bases unmatched. Here the CDR3 reads CASSRDSSSGANVLTF. The CDR3 DNA is TGTGCCAGCAGCCGGGACAGCAGCTCTGGGGCCAACGTCCTGACTTTC.

This clone was recorded only once. The rearrangement joins TRBV28 to TRBJ2-7; 10 positions agree with TRBD1. V was pared by 6 bases and J by 2 bases, with 7 bases of the junction left unmatched. This CDR3 spans 15 amino acids. Germline-derived CDR1 and CDR2 are MDHEN and SYDVKM. The CDR3 loop reads CASSDGQGDAYEQYF. Here the CDR3 DNA reads TGTGCCAGCAGCGACGGACAGGGGGACGCCTACGAGCAGTACTTC.

The J gene is TRBJ2-1, the V gene TRBV7-2, with a weak D call TRBD1 (6 bases). Germline lookup yields CDR1 SGHTA and CDR2 FQGNSA. This CDR3 is 15 amino acids long. V was pared by 2 bases and J by 7 bases, with 15 bases between. CDR3 DNA sequence: TGTGCCAGCAGCTTACAGCAGGGGTCGATAAATGAGCAGTTCTTC. Protein: CASSLQQGSINEQFF.

The chain recombines TRBV9 with TRBJ2-7, with D perhaps matching TRBD1 (6 bases). The V end was cut by 4 bases, the J end by 0 bases, with 14 bases between. CDR3 length equals 15 residues. The germline V gene has CDR1 SGDLS and CDR2 YYNGEE. The CDR3 DNA sequence: TGTGCCAGCAGCTCGGACAGTTATAGCTCCTACGAGCAGTACTTC. Amino acids: CASSSDSYSSYEQYF.

This chain connects TRBV4-3 to TRBJ2-7, with TRBD1 as a possible D gene (6 bases). The CDR3 totals 15 residues. V dropped 1 base and J dropped 0 bases, with 10 bases sitting between them. Germline V CDR1 and CDR2: LGHNA, YSLEER. The CDR3: CASSQGLTGSYEQYF. In DNA form, the CDR3 reads TGCGCCAGCAGCCAAGGACTGACAGGCTCCTACGAGCAGTACTTC.

The rearrangement joins TRBV19 to TRBJ1-4; D uncertain. CDR1 is LNHDA, CDR2 SQIVND, per germline (reference sequence). The CDR3 has 14 amino acids. With 3 bases removed from V and 7 bases from J, the gap between germline ends came to 12 bases. CDR3 sequence: CASSIGETSEKLFF. The CDR3, as DNA: TGTGCCAGTAGTATCGGGGAGACAAGTGAAAAACTGTTTTTT.

The chain joins TRBV19 to TRBJ1-1, with D tentatively TRBD1 (5 bases). CDR1 and CDR2 from the germline V gene are LNHDA and SQIVND (reference sequence). Trimming shortened V by 7 bases and J by 2 bases, and 14 bases separated the two germline ends. The CDR3 length is 14 residues. CDR3 sequence reads: CASTFDSINTEAFF. DNA for the CDR3: TGTGCCAGTACTTTCGACAGCATAAACACTGAAGCTTTCTTT.

This sequence joins TRBV6-2 or TRBV6-3 and TRBJ2-4, with 9 bases matching TRBD2. The germline V gene encodes CDR1 MNHEY and CDR2 SVGEGT. V trimming: 4 bases; J trimming: 3 bases; junction bases outside the gene matches: 10. CDR3 length equals 17 residues. DNA for the CDR3: TGTGCCAGCAGTTCCCCCAAGGCGGGGGGGATCAAAAACATTCAGTACTTC. As protein: CASSSPKAGGIKNIQYF.

The rearrangement joins TRBV9 to TRBJ1-2; tentative D call: TRBD1 (6 bases). The length of the CDR3 is 14 residues. V was shortened by 0 bases and J by 2 bases, with 8 bases between the two germline ends. The germline V gene has CDR1 SGDLS and CDR2 YYNGEE. In DNA, the CDR3 is TGTGCCAGCAGCGTAGCCCAGGGGAACTATGGCTACACCTTC. Translating gives CASSVAQGNYGYTF.

The chain couples TRBV20-1 to TRBJ2-2; D remains unclear. CDR1 and CDR2 (germline): DFQATT, SNEGSKA (reference sequence). The CDR3 totals 11 residues. Trimming took off 4 bases at V and 5 bases at J, with 5 bases between the two ends. CDR3 sequence: CSATKTGELFF. The DNA for the CDR3 is TGCAGTGCTACTAAGACCGGGGAGCTGTTTTTT.

The V gene is TRBV24-1, the J gene TRBJ2-1; 8 bases line up with TRBD2. Germline CDR1 and CDR2: KGHDR and SFDVKD. The CDR3 runs 13 residues. V trimming: 4 bases; J trimming: 9 bases; junction bases outside the gene matches: 4. CDR3 sequence (DNA): TGTGCCACCAGTGACGGGGGGGTCGGTGAGCAGTTCTTC. As protein: CATSDGGVGEQFF.

The chain uses TRBV5-1 and TRBJ1-2; 10 nucleotides agree with TRBD1. Germline assignment: CDR1 SGHRS and CDR2 YFSETQ. Trimming took 4 bases from V and 7 from J; bases not matched to a gene: 13. The CDR3 loop spans 16 amino acids. This CDR3 reads CASSAEDRGFGSGYTF. CDR3 DNA sequence: TGCGCCAGCAGCGCCGAGGACAGGGGGTTTGGGAGTGGCTACACCTTC.

The rearrangement uses TRBV2 and TRBJ2-5; 7 bases are a match to TRBD1. The CDR3 is made up of 13 amino acids. CDR1 and CDR2 (germline): SNHLY, FYNNEI. With V trimmed by 6 bases and J by 4 bases, 5 bases remained unmatched. CDR3 nucleotides: TGTGCCAGCAGCGCTCACAGGGGAGAGACCCAGTACTTC. Its protein is CASSAHRGETQYF.

The chain recombines TRBV18 with TRBJ2-3; 8 nucleotides agree with TRBD2. The CDR3 runs 15 residues. Trimming removed 5 bases from V and 1 base from J; junction bases left unmatched: 5. The germline CDR1 and CDR2 sequences are KGHSH and LQKENI. CDR3 in amino acids: CASSWTGGGTDTQYF. For the CDR3, the DNA is TGTGCCAGCTCATGGACCGGGGGGGGCACAGATACGCAGTATTTT.